The next 10 T cell receptor beta chains were all read from a single sample in a study of blood T cell dynamics during melanoma immunotherapy. Time point here: week 3, after first cycle of checkpoint inhibitor. Assay used: immunoSEQ multiplex PCR; TCRdb lists only in-frame clones, some missing. The sample shows about 11,000 clones, 80% of them seen only once. The sequencing here drew on blood, taken from a patient treated with checkpoint blockade. The receptors here all came from a human donor with melanoma.

CDR3 DNA: TGTGCCAGCAGTGTACAGGGTAGGGCAGATACGCAGTATTTT. It is translated as CASSVQGRADTQYF. The V and J genes are TRBV6-4 and TRBJ2-3; possibly TRBD1 for D (6 bases). The length of the CDR3 is 14 residues. V was pared by 4 bases and J by 4 bases, with 12 bases between. CDR1 is MRHNA, CDR2 SNTAGT, per germline.

The V call is TRBV27, the J call TRBJ1-6; D gene uncertain. Per the germline V gene, CDR1 is MNHEY and CDR2 is SMNVEV (reference sequence). This CDR3 spans 13 amino acids. V lost 6 bases and J 9 bases, leaving 12 bases between the germline ends. Here the CDR3 DNA reads TGTGCCAGCAGCCCCTCGGCCGGTTCACCCCTCCACTTT. Its protein product is CASSPSAGSPLHF.

The gene calls are TRBV4-1 and TRBJ1-1, with D possibly TRBD1 on 5 matching bases. Germline V CDR1 and CDR2: MGHRA, YSYEKL. The CDR3 covers 14 residues. The V end lost 3 bases, the J end lost 6 bases, and 14 bases lay between the germline ends. CDR3 loop: CASSQPLRDAEAFF. The DNA for the CDR3 is TGCGCCAGCAGCCAGCCCCTAAGGGACGCTGAAGCTTTCTTT.

The rearrangement joins TRBV6-6 to TRBJ2-7; possibly TRBD2 for D (6 bases). The germline V gene has CDR1 MNHNY and CDR2 SVGAGI (reference sequence). CDR3 length equals 14 residues. V was shortened by 2 bases and J by 1 base, with 9 bases between the two germline ends. The DNA for the CDR3 is TGTGCCAGCAGTTACCCCGGACTATCCTACGAGCAGTACTTC. Its protein is CASSYPGLSYEQYF.

The rearrangement uses TRBV11-2 and TRBJ2-1, with a weak D call TRBD2 (7 bases). This CDR3 is 14 amino acids long. Trimming took off 3 bases at V and 4 bases at J, with 10 bases between the two ends. Germline V lookup: CDR1 SGHAT, CDR2 FQNNGV. CDR3 loop: CASSFRGGYNEQFF. CDR3 in DNA: TGTGCCAGCAGCTTTAGGGGGGGGTACAATGAGCAGTTCTTC.

This sequence joins TRBV5-1 and TRBJ1-1; the D is unclear. The germline V gene encodes CDR1 SGHRS and CDR2 YFSETQ. V was trimmed by 5 bases and J by 5 bases, leaving 19 bases between them. The CDR3 is made up of 15 amino acids. CDR3 sequence reads: CASRVNTAGRTEAFF. The DNA of the CDR3 is TGCGCCAGCAGAGTTAACACCGCCGGGCGGACTGAAGCTTTCTTT.

The chain has TRBV6-5 and TRBJ1-2, with no clear D. This CDR3 is 13 amino acids long. Germline lookup yields CDR1 MNHEY and CDR2 SVGAGI. Trimming stripped 0 bases from V and 3 bases from J, with 5 bases between. For the CDR3, the DNA is TGTGCCAGCAGTTACTCGGGGTACTATGGCTACACCTTC. Translation: CASSYSGYYGYTF.

J is TRBJ1-5 and V is TRBV7-9, with D hard to call. The CDR3 consists of 12 residues. The ends were cut back, 5 bases at V and 8 bases at J, with 10 bases in the middle. Germline CDR1 is SEHNR and CDR2 is FQNEAQ (reference sequence). DNA of the CDR3: TGTGCCAGCAGCCCCTCGGGTAAGCCCCAGCATTTT. Translating it yields CASSPSGKPQHF.

J is TRBJ2-5 and V is TRBV7-1; 8 bases are shared with TRBD2. TRBV7-1 is filed as an ORF, its function uncertain. The CDR3 totals 15 residues. After removal of 4 bases from V and 5 bases from J, the junction contained 9 bases not matched to a gene. CDR3 sequence: CASSFVAGRGETQYF. The CDR3 nucleotides read TGTGCCAGCAGCTTTGTAGCGGGGAGAGGGGAGACCCAGTACTTC.

The chain combines TRBV7-9 with TRBJ2-1; D may be TRBD1 or TRBD2 (5 bases each). Germline values: CDR1 SEHNR, CDR2 FQNEAQ (reference sequence). The CDR3 sequence is 14 residues long. The V and J ends lost 5 bases and 7 bases respectively, with 15 bases between them. CDR3 in amino acids: CASSPPVGENEQFF. CDR3 nucleotide sequence: TGTGCCAGCAGCCCCCCGGTGGGGGAAAATGAGCAGTTCTTC.